Below, 26 T cell receptor beta chains from the same sample are listed, as sequenced in a study of T cells after yellow fever vaccination. TCRdb called the 5' RACE reads again in MiXCR, with one record for every CDR3 protein. The sample includes a few hundred thousand distinct CDR3 sequences, about 17% of them seen just once. This sample comprised PBMCs, obtained before the yellow fever booster vaccination. The receptors were gathered from a man between 18 and 29 years old who received the YFV17D yellow fever vaccine.

The chain uses TRBV6-6 and TRBJ1-2, with D perhaps TRBD1 (5 bases). This CDR3 has 15 residues. Per germline, CDR1 MNHNY and CDR2 SVGAGI (reference sequence). With 2 bases removed from V and 4 bases from J, the gap between germline ends came to 14 bases. CDR3 coding DNA: TGTGCCAGCAGTTACCTTGTTGGGGCGTCCTATGGCTACACCTTC. Protein: CASSYLVGASYGYTF.

In its sample, this clonotype was seen a few times. This sequence joins TRBV4-3 and TRBJ1-3; D might be TRBD1 (6 bases). This CDR3 comprises 19 residues. Germline CDR1 is LGHNA and CDR2 is YSLEER. The ends were cut back, 5 bases at V and 0 bases at J, with 23 bases in the middle. The CDR3 protein is CASSFLGRGDPRSGNTIYF. In DNA form, the CDR3 reads TGCGCCAGCAGCTTCCTTGGCAGGGGAGATCCCCGCTCTGGAAACACCATATATTTT.

CDR3 residues: CASSYSSVSTDTQYF. For the CDR3, the DNA is TGTGCCAGCAGTTACTCGTCAGTTAGCACAGATACGCAGTATTTT. This chain uses TRBV6-5 with TRBJ2-3; D not certain. V was trimmed by 0 bases and J by 0 bases, leaving 7 bases between them. The CDR3 sequence is 15 residues long. Germline CDR1 and CDR2: MNHEY and SVGAGI.

This clonotype was recorded a few times. The rearrangement joins TRBV20-1 to TRBJ2-3, with 12 bases lining up with TRBD2. Germline lookup yields CDR1 DFQATT and CDR2 SNEGSKA (reference sequence). The CDR3 sequence is 15 residues long. The V and J ends lost 4 bases and 4 bases, in that order; junction bases with no gene match: 6. CDR3: CSATSGGARADTQYF. The CDR3 DNA sequence: TGCAGTGCTACTAGCGGGGGGGCCAGAGCAGATACGCAGTATTTT.

Only a few counts were recorded for this clonotype. The CDR3 coding sequence is TGTGCCAGCTCACCATCAGGGGCGATGGACCAAGAGACCCAGTACTTC. Translating it yields CASSPSGAMDQETQYF. This rearrangement joins TRBV18 to TRBJ2-5, with TRBD1 as a possible D gene (6 bases). Trimming left V 2 bases short and J 0 bases short, with 13 bases between. The CDR3 consists of 16 residues. CDR1 is KGHSH and CDR2 is LQKENI in the germline V gene.

The DNA for the CDR3 is TGTGCCAGCAGCCTGGGACAAATACGCACAGATACGCAGTATTTT. Encoded protein: CASSLGQIRTDTQYF. The rearrangement joins TRBV11-2 to TRBJ2-3, with D possibly matching TRBD1 (6 bases). V lost 5 bases and J lost 1, with 13 bases in between. Germline values: CDR1 SGHAT, CDR2 FQNNGV. This CDR3 comprises 15 residues.

The chain combines TRBV12-3 or TRBV12-4 with TRBJ2-1; the match to TRBD2 covers 11 bases. V lost 3 bases and J lost 7; bases outside the gene matches: 5. CDR3 length equals 15 residues. DNA for the CDR3: TGTGCCAGCAGTTTGATAGCGGGGGGGTATAATGAGCAGTTCTTC. Its protein product is CASSLIAGGYNEQFF.

The V call is TRBV6-1, the J call TRBJ2-1, with 14 bases matching TRBD2. Germline V CDR1 and CDR2: MNHNS, SASEGT. This CDR3 is built from 17 residues. V was clipped by 4 bases and J by 8 bases; unmatched bases: 10. CDR3 amino acids: CASSGPTSGGAMDEQFF. In DNA form, the CDR3 reads TGTGCCAGCAGTGGACCGACTAGCGGGGGGGCGATGGATGAGCAGTTCTTC.

This clonotype was observed a few times. This chain connects TRBV12-3 or TRBV12-4 to TRBJ2-1, with no clear D. V lost 2 bases to trimming and J lost 10 bases, with 9 bases between them. The CDR3 has 12 amino acids. In DNA form, the CDR3 reads TGTGCCAGCAGTTTAACCCCCTACGAGCAGTTCTTC. Protein product: CASSLTPYEQFF.

The gene calls are TRBV12-3 or TRBV12-4 and TRBJ2-3, with D unclear. The CDR3 contains 13 residues. The ends were cut back, 7 bases at V and 4 bases at J, with 12 bases in the middle. The CDR3 spells CASTGLNSDTQYF. CDR3 bases: TGTGCCAGCACAGGCCTGAACTCAGATACGCAGTATTTT.

This clonotype has only one observation. The rearrangement uses TRBV3-1 and TRBJ1-1, with 7 positions matching TRBD1. The CDR3 covers 15 residues. Looked up from germline, CDR1 is LGHDT and CDR2 is YNNKEL (reference sequence). Trimming removed 3 bases from V and 4 bases from J; junction bases left unmatched: 8. The DNA for the CDR3 is TGTGCCAGCAGCCACGGAACCCGGGACAGCACTGAAGCTTTCTTT. It codes for CASSHGTRDSTEAFF. Combining the CDR3 with reference TRBV3-1 and TRBJ1-1 gives the whole variable domain DTAVSQTPKYLVTQMGNDKSIKCEQNLGHDTMYWYKQDSKKFLKIMFSYNNKELIINETVPNRFSPKSPDKAHLNLHINSLELGDSAVYFCASSHGTRDSTEAFFGQGTRLTVV.

The rearrangement uses TRBV4-1 and TRBJ2-3, with D perhaps TRBD1 (6 bases). CDR3 length equals 14 residues. Germline V gene lookup returns CDR1 MGHRA and CDR2 YSYEKL. Trimming left V 1 base short and J 4 bases short, with 9 bases between. CDR3 in amino acids: CASSQGGLPDTQYF. CDR3 nucleotide sequence: TGCGCCAGCAGCCAAGGGGGGCTGCCAGATACGCAGTATTTT.

This clonotype appeared a few times. The J gene is TRBJ2-5, the V gene TRBV12-3 or TRBV12-4; D is undetermined. The CDR3 sequence is 13 residues long. With 5 bases removed from V and 5 bases from J, the gap between germline ends came to 12 bases. The CDR3 DNA reads TGTGCCAGCAGTCACCCGTCCAGGGAGACCCAGTACTTC. It codes for CASSHPSRETQYF.

The sample holds a few counts of this clonotype. The chain joins TRBV6-1 to TRBJ2-1; 10 positions agree with TRBD2. The CDR3 has 16 amino acids. CDR1 and CDR2 from the germline V gene are MNHNS and SASEGT. V gave up 2 bases and J gave up 5 bases; unmatched junction bases: 6. In DNA, the CDR3 is TGTGCCAGCAGTGAACGGGGGACTAGCGTCCACAATGAGCAGTTCTTC. It is translated as CASSERGTSVHNEQFF.

V is TRBV4-3 and J is TRBJ1-2, with D perhaps TRBD1 (6 bases). Per the germline V gene, CDR1 is LGHNA and CDR2 is YSLEER. CDR3 length: 16 residues. V lost 1 base and J 1 base, leaving 13 bases between the germline ends. The CDR3 protein is CASSQAYTGNNYGYTF. In nucleotides, the CDR3 is TGCGCCAGCAGCCAAGCTTATACAGGGAATAACTATGGCTACACCTTC.

This chain links TRBV20-1 with TRBJ2-3; D possibly corresponds to TRBD1 (6 bases). This CDR3 spans 12 amino acids. Trimming removed 5 bases from V and 6 bases from J, with 12 bases in between. Germline assignment: CDR1 DFQATT and CDR2 SNEGSKA (reference sequence). CDR3 sequence: CSAEGHTDTQYF. The CDR3 DNA sequence: TGCAGTGCTGAGGGACATACCGATACGCAGTATTTT.

The DNA of the CDR3 is TGTGCCAGCTCAGAAGACGGGGATAACTATGGCTACACCTTC. Protein: CASSEDGDNYGYTF. This chain joins TRBV6-2 or TRBV6-3 and TRBJ1-2, with D unresolved. V was shortened by 8 bases and J by 1 base, with 14 bases between the two germline ends. CDR1 is MNHEY and CDR2 is SVGEGT in the germline V gene. CDR3 length: 14 residues.

The CDR3 bases are TGCAGTGCTAGAGAGGTACAGAGGGATGGCTACACCTTC. Its protein product is CSAREVQRDGYTF. This rearrangement joins TRBV20-1 to TRBJ1-2; D call uncertain. V lost 0 bases and J 6 bases, leaving 11 bases between the germline ends. Looked up from germline, CDR1 is DFQATT and CDR2 is SNEGSKA (reference sequence). There are 13 residues in the CDR3.

This clonotype was found many times. The CDR3 region is CSVGDNSYEQYF. The CDR3 bases are TGCAGTGTAGGGGACAACTCCTACGAGCAGTACTTC. This chain uses TRBV20-1 with TRBJ2-7; maybe TRBD1 (6 bases). There are 12 residues in the CDR3. The germline CDR1 and CDR2 sequences are DFQATT and SNEGSKA (reference sequence). V shed 7 bases and J shed 0 bases, with 10 bases lying between them.

V and J are TRBV25-1 and TRBJ2-1; D is ambiguous. The V gene lost 4 bases and the J gene lost 9 bases, with 25 bases spanning the gap. CDR1 and CDR2 from the germline V gene are MGHDK and SYGVNS. The CDR3 covers 17 residues. This CDR3 reads CASSAPAGFSFDLEQFF. The CDR3 bases are TGTGCCAGCAGTGCTCCGGCCGGCTTCTCTTTCGATCTTGAGCAGTTCTTC.

This clonotype was seen more than once but under ten times. The chain joins TRBV5-1 to TRBJ2-3; 9 bases map to TRBD1. Germline CDR1 is SGHRS and CDR2 is YFSETQ. This CDR3 comprises 13 residues. V was pared by 4 bases and J by 9 bases, with 6 bases of the junction left unmatched. The CDR3: CASSATGGRTQYF. In DNA, the CDR3 is TGCGCCAGCAGCGCGACAGGGGGAAGGACGCAGTATTTT.

V is TRBV7-2 and J is TRBJ1-1; D is ambiguous. Between the trimmed V and J ends, which lost 1 base and 11 bases, there was a span of 14 bases. Germline V gives CDR1 SGHTA, CDR2 FQGNSA. The CDR3 consists of 13 residues. The CDR3: CASSLVEGYRAFF. CDR3 bases: TGTGCCAGCAGCTTAGTGGAAGGGTATAGGGCTTTCTTT.

This chain uses TRBV5-1 with TRBJ2-2, with D tentatively TRBD1 (5 bases). The CDR3 runs 14 residues. V lost 0 bases to trimming and J lost 7 bases, with 10 bases between them. Germline-derived CDR1 and CDR2 are SGHRS and YFSETQ. In DNA, the CDR3 is TGCGCCAGCAGCTTGGAACAGGTCAGCGGGGAGCTGTTTTTT. As protein: CASSLEQVSGELFF. The complete variable domain, with remaining parts taken from reference TRBV5-1 and TRBJ2-2, reads KAGVTQTPRYLIKTRGQQVTLSCSPISGHRSVSWYQQTPGQGLQFLFEYFSETQRNKGNFPGRFSGRQFSNSRSEMNVSTLELGDSALYLCASSLEQVSGELFFGEGSRLTVL.

The V and J genes are TRBV6-2 or TRBV6-3 and TRBJ1-5; D not resolved. The CDR3 is 13 residues long. Germline CDR1 reads MNHEY; CDR2 reads SVGEGT. The V end was cut by 7 bases, the J end by 6 bases, with 13 bases between. The CDR3 loop is CASKAQDGQPQHF. The CDR3 DNA follows: TGTGCCAGCAAGGCGCAGGATGGTCAGCCCCAGCATTTT.

This clonotype was detected many times. The rearrangement uses TRBV6-2 or TRBV6-3 and TRBJ1-2; 7 nucleotides line up with TRBD1. CDR3 length: 18 amino acids. V was pared by 0 bases and J by 2 bases, with 12 bases of the junction left unmatched. CDR1 and CDR2 (germline): MNHEY, SVGEGT. CDR3 in amino acids: CASSYSAGDSTPNYGYTF. The CDR3 DNA reads as TGTGCCAGCAGTTACTCCGCAGGGGACAGTACACCGAACTATGGCTACACCTTC.

Only a few counts were recorded for this clonotype. The gene calls are TRBV4-3 and TRBJ1-4; 7 bases align to TRBD1. Losses at the gene ends were 3 bases for V and 5 bases for J; bases not matched to a gene: 18. CDR3 size: 19 residues. Germline V gene data show CDR1 as LGHNA and CDR2 as YSLEER. The CDR3 DNA is TGCGCCAGCAGCCAGGAAACTTCCGACAGGGTAGGGCGCAATGAAAAACTGTTTTTT. Encoded protein: CASSQETSDRVGRNEKLFF.